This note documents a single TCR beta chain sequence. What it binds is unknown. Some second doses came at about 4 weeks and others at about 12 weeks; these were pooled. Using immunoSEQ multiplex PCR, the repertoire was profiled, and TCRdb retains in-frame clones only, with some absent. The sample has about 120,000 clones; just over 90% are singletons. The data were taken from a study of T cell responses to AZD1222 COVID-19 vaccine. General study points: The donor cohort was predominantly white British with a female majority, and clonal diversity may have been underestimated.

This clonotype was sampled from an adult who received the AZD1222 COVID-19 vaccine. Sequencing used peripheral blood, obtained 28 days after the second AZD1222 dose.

The DNA of the CDR3 is TGTGCCATCAGTGGGACAGGGGGGACTGAAGCTTTCTTT. Amino acids: CAISGTGGTEAFF. This rearrangement joins TRBV10-3 to TRBJ1-1; 10 nucleotides agree with TRBD1. The CDR3 loop spans 13 amino acids. Germline V CDR1 and CDR2: ENHRY, SYGVKD. Losses at the gene ends were 4 bases for V and 5 bases for J; bases not matched to a gene: 1.